The source of this TCR beta chain is a study of siplizumab effects on memory and regulatory T cells. The CDR3 consists of 14 residues. V lost 2 bases and J 5 bases, leaving 13 bases between the germline ends. Germline loops: CDR1 LNHDA, CDR2 SQIVND (reference sequence). As concerns this clone: What it recognizes is unknown.

Points from the study as a whole: Mappable alloreactive CD4+ clones averaged around 69% Treg-derived with siplizumab versus 26.9% in controls. Significant reduction of alloreactive sequences traceable to unstimulated CD4+ memory cells was observed with siplizumab.

Assay used: immunoSEQ multiplex PCR; TCRdb lists only in-frame clones, some missing. The sample has some 81,000 clones; approximately 95% are singletons. The rearrangement uses TRBV19 and TRBJ2-7; either TRBD1 or TRBD2 may supply D (5 bases each). The receptor comes from a human donor in good health. Sequencing input: CD8+ T cells sorted from blood. The CDR3 reads CASSIPGRHHEQYF. Here the CDR3 DNA reads TGTGCCAGTAGTATACCGGGACGTCATCACGAGCAGTACTTC.